The rows below give T cell receptor beta chains drawn from one sample of a study of cytomegalovirus exposure and HLA in healthy donors. This table comes from immunoSEQ multiplex PCR, and its TCRdb copy is limited to in-frame clones, with some not included. The sample includes 85,000 to 130,000 clones, around 80% of them seen just once. Sequenced sample: PBMCs. All receptors come from a woman between 18 and 29 years old in good health and CMV-seropositive. Both conserved end residues are part of each CDR3. Fields, in order: D gene, V gene, clone size, J gene, CDR3 DNA, CDR3 protein. A D gene is named only where the DNA matches it firmly. Expanded clones get a size class; other rows say once, few or many, or leave the size out.

d_call: TRBD2; v_call: TRBV2; clone_size: few; j_call: TRBJ2-7; cdr3_nt: TGTGCCAGCAGTGTCCTAGCGGGACCCTACGAGCAGTACTTC; cdr3_aa: CASSVLAGPYEQYF
d_call: -; v_call: TRBV19; clone_size: once; j_call: TRBJ2-1; cdr3_nt: TGTGCCAGTACCGTAGGCGGAGCCTACAATGAGCAGTTCTTC; cdr3_aa: CASTVGGAYNEQFF
d_call: -; v_call: TRBV29-1; clone_size: -; j_call: TRBJ2-7; cdr3_nt: TGCAGCGTGGCCGGGGATAGGGAGCCCTACGAGCAGTACTTC; cdr3_aa: CSVAGDREPYEQYF
d_call: TRBD2; v_call: TRBV9; clone_size: -; j_call: TRBJ2-3; cdr3_nt: TGTGCCAGCAGCGTAAACGGGAGGGCGGCGGATACGCAGTATTTT; cdr3_aa: CASSVNGRAADTQYF
d_call: TRBD1; v_call: TRBV4-1; clone_size: -; j_call: TRBJ2-7; cdr3_nt: TGCGCCAGCAGCGGCACAGGGGCCTACGAGCAGTACTTC; cdr3_aa: CASSGTGAYEQYF
d_call: -; v_call: TRBV6-6; clone_size: -; j_call: TRBJ2-1; cdr3_nt: TGTGCCAGCACCTCCCTCCGGAATGAGCAGTTCTTC; cdr3_aa: CASTSLRNEQFF
d_call: TRBD2; v_call: TRBV5-1; clone_size: -; j_call: TRBJ2-2; cdr3_nt: TGCGCCAGCAGCTTGGTGGCTAGCGGGGGCACCGGGGAGCTGTTTTTT; cdr3_aa: CASSLVASGGTGELFF
d_call: -; v_call: TRBV18; clone_size: few; j_call: TRBJ2-1; cdr3_nt: TGTGCCAGCTCACCAGGCGGAAAGCTAGGAAATGAGCAGTTCTTC; cdr3_aa: CASSPGGKLGNEQFF
d_call: TRBD2; v_call: TRBV10-3; clone_size: -; j_call: TRBJ2-7; cdr3_nt: TGTGCCATCAGTATTAGCGGGAGTGGCGGCGAGCAGTACTTC; cdr3_aa: CAISISGSGGEQYF
d_call: TRBD2; v_call: TRBV29-1; clone_size: -; j_call: TRBJ2-7; cdr3_nt: TGCAGCGTTGTTTCTACTAGCGGGAGGGGCGAGCAGTACTTC; cdr3_aa: CSVVSTSGRGEQYF
d_call: TRBD2; v_call: TRBV5-6; clone_size: -; j_call: TRBJ2-6; cdr3_nt: TGTGCCAGCAGCTTTCCTAGCGGGAGGGTCTCTGGGGCCAACGTCCTGACTTTC; cdr3_aa: CASSFPSGRVSGANVLTF
d_call: -; v_call: TRBV28; clone_size: -; j_call: TRBJ1-5; cdr3_nt: TGTGCCAGCAGTTTCGGAGGGGGGGCCCAGCCCCAGCATTTT; cdr3_aa: CASSFGGGAQPQHF
d_call: -; v_call: TRBV6-5; clone_size: -; j_call: TRBJ1-1; cdr3_nt: TGTGCCAGCGGAAGACACACAACCTACACTGAAGCTTTCTTT; cdr3_aa: CASGRHTTYTEAFF
d_call: -; v_call: TRBV4-2; clone_size: few; j_call: TRBJ1-4; cdr3_nt: TGTGCCAGCAGGCAAGGCGGGCCAGGTAATGAAAAACTGTTTTTT; cdr3_aa: CASRQGGPGNEKLFF
d_call: TRBD1; v_call: TRBV5-1; clone_size: few; j_call: TRBJ2-7; cdr3_nt: TGCGCCAGCAGCCCCAGCAGGGGGCGCGTATACGAGCAGTACTTC; cdr3_aa: CASSPSRGRVYEQYF
d_call: TRBD1; v_call: TRBV28; clone_size: once; j_call: TRBJ1-5; cdr3_nt: TGTGCCAGCAGCAACCAGGACAGGAGAAAGTATAGCAATCAGCCCCAGCATTTT; cdr3_aa: CASSNQDRRKYSNQPQHF
d_call: -; v_call: TRBV19; clone_size: -; j_call: TRBJ1-5; cdr3_nt: TGTGCCAGTAGCGGGGCAGGGGATCAGCCCCAGCATTTT; cdr3_aa: CASSGAGDQPQHF
d_call: -; v_call: TRBV2; clone_size: -; j_call: TRBJ1-1; cdr3_nt: TGTGCCAGCAGCCGTTCTTCGAACACTGAAGCTTTCTTT; cdr3_aa: CASSRSSNTEAFF
d_call: TRBD1; v_call: TRBV6-5; clone_size: -; j_call: TRBJ1-1; cdr3_nt: TGTGCCAGCCGGGACAGCTTAAACACTGAAGCTTTCTTT; cdr3_aa: CASRDSLNTEAFF
d_call: TRBD2; v_call: TRBV6-1; clone_size: -; j_call: TRBJ2-1; cdr3_nt: TGTGCCAGCAGTGAAGCTCGGCTAGCGGGAGGATACTACAATGAGCAGTTCTTC; cdr3_aa: CASSEARLAGGYYNEQFF
d_call: TRBD2; v_call: TRBV4-2; clone_size: -; j_call: TRBJ2-1; cdr3_nt: TGTGCCAGCAACGCGGGAGCGGATGAGCAGTTCTTC; cdr3_aa: CASNAGADEQFF
d_call: -; v_call: TRBV10-3; clone_size: -; j_call: TRBJ2-1; cdr3_nt: TGTGCCATCAGTGCAGGGGAGGGATCCTACAATGAGCAGTTCTTC; cdr3_aa: CAISAGEGSYNEQFF
d_call: TRBD2; v_call: TRBV5-4; clone_size: -; j_call: TRBJ2-1; cdr3_nt: TGTGCCAGCAGCCCTCGGACTAGCGGCCGGAATGAGCAGTTCTTC; cdr3_aa: CASSPRTSGRNEQFF
d_call: TRBD2; v_call: TRBV19; clone_size: -; j_call: TRBJ2-1; cdr3_nt: TGTGCCAGTAGCAGGGGACTAGCGGGAGGTGAGCAGTTCTTC; cdr3_aa: CASSRGLAGGEQFF
d_call: TRBD2; v_call: TRBV28; clone_size: -; j_call: TRBJ2-7; cdr3_nt: TGTGCCAGCAGTTATGCCCCTGGGGTAGCGGGGACCTACGAGCAGTACTTC; cdr3_aa: CASSYAPGVAGTYEQYF
d_call: TRBD2; v_call: TRBV25-1; clone_size: -; j_call: TRBJ2-1; cdr3_nt: TGTGCCAGCAGTGAACCACATAGTCGGGCGCGGGAGAGGGGGTTCTTC; cdr3_aa: CASSEPHSRARERGFF
d_call: -; v_call: TRBV4-2; clone_size: -; j_call: TRBJ2-1; cdr3_nt: TGTGCCAGCAGCCAAGAGGTGGCGGGCCTCTCCTACAATGAGCAGTTCTTC; cdr3_aa: CASSQEVAGLSYNEQFF
d_call: -; v_call: TRBV27; clone_size: few; j_call: TRBJ2-3; cdr3_nt: TGTGCCAGCAGTTTATGGCAGGGAGGCGCAGATACGCAGTATTTT; cdr3_aa: CASSLWQGGADTQYF
d_call: -; v_call: TRBV5-1; clone_size: -; j_call: TRBJ1-1; cdr3_nt: TGCGCCAGCAGCTTGAGCGGGAACGCTGAAGCTTTCTTT; cdr3_aa: CASSLSGNAEAFF
d_call: TRBD1; v_call: TRBV13; clone_size: -; j_call: TRBJ2-7; cdr3_nt: TGTGCCAGCAGCTACCGGGACAGGGCCTACGAGCAGTACTTC; cdr3_aa: CASSYRDRAYEQYF
d_call: TRBD1; v_call: TRBV27; clone_size: -; j_call: TRBJ2-7; cdr3_nt: TGTGCCAGCAGTTTACGGACAGGGTCCGACGAGCAGTACTTC; cdr3_aa: CASSLRTGSDEQYF
d_call: -; v_call: TRBV5-6; clone_size: -; j_call: TRBJ2-7; cdr3_nt: TGTGCCAGCAGCTTGGGCCGGGCCTACGAGCAGTACTTC; cdr3_aa: CASSLGRAYEQYF
d_call: -; v_call: TRBV30; clone_size: -; j_call: TRBJ2-1; cdr3_nt: TGTGCCTGGTTGCGGGATTCCTCCTACAATGAGCAGTTCTTC; cdr3_aa: CAWLRDSSYNEQFF
d_call: -; v_call: TRBV18; clone_size: -; j_call: TRBJ1-2; cdr3_nt: TGTGCCAGCTCCCTGGCGGGAGACGAAACTAACTATGGCTACACCTTC; cdr3_aa: CASSLAGDETNYGYTF
d_call: TRBD1; v_call: TRBV27; clone_size: -; j_call: TRBJ2-1; cdr3_nt: TGTGCCAGCAGTCAAACTGACAGGGGGCGATTTGGGTATGAGCAGTTCTTC; cdr3_aa: CASSQTDRGRFGYEQFF
d_call: -; v_call: TRBV19; clone_size: once; j_call: TRBJ1-1; cdr3_nt: TGTGCCAGTAGTATGATCTCGGCAGGGAACACTGAAGCTTTCTTT; cdr3_aa: CASSMISAGNTEAFF
d_call: TRBD1; v_call: TRBV19; clone_size: -; j_call: TRBJ1-1; cdr3_nt: TGTGCCAGTAGCATGGGACAGGGGAACACTGAAGCTTTCTTT; cdr3_aa: CASSMGQGNTEAFF
d_call: TRBD1; v_call: TRBV13; clone_size: -; j_call: TRBJ1-1; cdr3_nt: TGTGCCAGCAGCTTAGAAAGGACAGGGTACACTGAAGCTTTCTTT; cdr3_aa: CASSLERTGYTEAFF
d_call: TRBD1; v_call: TRBV28; clone_size: -; j_call: TRBJ2-5; cdr3_nt: TGTGCCAGCAGTCGACAGGGGGCGTTGGGGTGGGAGACCCAGTACTTC; cdr3_aa: CASSRQGALGWETQYF
d_call: TRBD2; v_call: TRBV28; clone_size: -; j_call: TRBJ2-3; cdr3_nt: TGTGCCAGCAGTTTAGTACTAGCGGGAGCAGATACGCAGTATTTT; cdr3_aa: CASSLVLAGADTQYF
d_call: TRBD2; v_call: TRBV5-6; clone_size: -; j_call: TRBJ2-3; cdr3_nt: TGTGCCAGCAGCGGGGGACTAGCGGGATACGCCGATACGCAGTATTTT; cdr3_aa: CASSGGLAGYADTQYF
d_call: TRBD2; v_call: TRBV7-2; clone_size: -; j_call: TRBJ2-7; cdr3_nt: TGTGCCAGCAGCCGGGGACTAGCGGGAATGCTGGAGTACTTC; cdr3_aa: CASSRGLAGMLEYF
d_call: TRBD1; v_call: TRBV5-1; clone_size: -; j_call: TRBJ1-6; cdr3_nt: TGCGCCAGCACCGACCGGACAGGGGTAAATTCACCCCTCCACTTT; cdr3_aa: CASTDRTGVNSPLHF
d_call: -; v_call: TRBV5-1; clone_size: -; j_call: TRBJ2-1; cdr3_nt: TGCGCCAGCAGCTACGCGGGACCCCCGGCAAAGAATGAGCAGTTCTTC; cdr3_aa: CASSYAGPPAKNEQFF
d_call: -; v_call: TRBV5-1; clone_size: -; j_call: TRBJ1-2; cdr3_nt: TGCGCCAGCAGCATCCCTCAGGGAGGCGATGGCTACACCTTC; cdr3_aa: CASSIPQGGDGYTF
d_call: -; v_call: TRBV10-3; clone_size: -; j_call: TRBJ2-1; cdr3_nt: TGTGCCATCAGTGGCGGGGACTACAATGAGCAGTTCTTC; cdr3_aa: CAISGGDYNEQFF
d_call: -; v_call: TRBV18; clone_size: once; j_call: TRBJ1-1; cdr3_nt: TGTGCCAGCTCACCAGTATCGACTTCGACTGAAGCTTTCTTT; cdr3_aa: CASSPVSTSTEAFF
d_call: TRBD2; v_call: TRBV28; clone_size: -; j_call: TRBJ2-2; cdr3_nt: TGTGCCAGCGAACCCTCGGGACTAGCCACCGGGGAGCTGTTTTTT; cdr3_aa: CASEPSGLATGELFF
d_call: TRBD1; v_call: TRBV6-5; clone_size: -; j_call: TRBJ1-1; cdr3_nt: TGTGCCAGCAGACCTACAGGGGTTACTGAAGCTTTCTTT; cdr3_aa: CASRPTGVTEAFF
d_call: -; v_call: TRBV11-1; clone_size: -; j_call: TRBJ2-5; cdr3_nt: TGTGCCAGCAGCTTAGCGGTTGGTATTGAGGAGACCCAGTACTTC; cdr3_aa: CASSLAVGIEETQYF